This T cell receptor beta chain comes out of a study of CD4 T cells in relation to SARS-CoV-2 and coronaviruses. For the study at large: TCR beta CDR3s were sequenced after roughly nine-day antigen culture of PBMCs. Controls used an HIV-1 Nef peptide pool or no peptide.

Per germline, CDR1 SGHRS and CDR2 YFSETQ. Trimming cost V 2 bases and J 7 bases, with 9 bases left between them. The CDR3 length is 13 residues. This table comes from immunoSEQ multiplex PCR, and its TCRdb copy is limited to in-frame clones, with some not included. The table has 10,000 to 15,000 clones, less than 70% seen once. As for this clone: Its target is unknown.

Findings and limits, study-wide: Crossreactivity was assessed only for spike protein, not other viral proteins.

CD4+ T cells from unexposed donors were obtained before the COVID-19 pandemic (2011-2018). CD4+ T cells were isolated from the cells after about 11 days of culture. Sequencing was performed on CD4+ T cells from PBMCs, cultured in vitro. The V gene is TRBV5-1, the J gene TRBJ2-2; D not resolved. This sequence originates from a human donor in good health. The CDR3 region has the DNA TGCGCCAGCAGCTTAGAACACGGCGGGGAGCTGTTTTTT. Encoded protein: CASSLEHGGELFF.